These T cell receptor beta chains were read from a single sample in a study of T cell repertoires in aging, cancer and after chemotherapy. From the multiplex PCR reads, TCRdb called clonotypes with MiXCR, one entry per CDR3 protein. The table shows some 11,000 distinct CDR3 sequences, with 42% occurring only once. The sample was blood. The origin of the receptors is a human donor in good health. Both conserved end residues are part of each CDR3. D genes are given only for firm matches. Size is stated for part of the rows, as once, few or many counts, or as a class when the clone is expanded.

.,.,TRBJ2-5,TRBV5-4,CASSLRGLQETQYF,TGTGCCAGCAGCCTTCGGGGCCTCCAAGAGACCCAGTACTTC
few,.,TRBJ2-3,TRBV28,CASSLPSGKRYTDTQYF,TGTGCCAGCAGTCTCCCTTCGGGCAAGCGCTACACAGATACGCAGTATTTT
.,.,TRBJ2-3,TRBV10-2,CASSEADTQYF,TGCGCCAGCAGTGAGGCAGATACGCAGTATTTT
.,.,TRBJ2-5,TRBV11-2,CASSSPSGTQYF,TGTGCCAGCAGCTCACCCTCAGGGACCCAGTACTTC
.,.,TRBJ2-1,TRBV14,CASSHTEKQFF,TGTGCCAGCAGCCACACAGAGAAGCAGTTCTTC
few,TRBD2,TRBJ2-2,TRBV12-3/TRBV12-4,CASSLGLAGEGELFF,TGTGCCAGCAGCTTGGGACTAGCGGGAGAGGGGGAGCTGTTTTTT
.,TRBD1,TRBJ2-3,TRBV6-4,CASSLGQGIADTQYF,TGTGCCAGCTCCCTCGGACAGGGGATCGCAGATACGCAGTATTTT
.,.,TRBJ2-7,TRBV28,CASGRREQYF,TGTGCCAGCGGGAGAAGGGAGCAGTACTTC
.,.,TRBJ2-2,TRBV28,CASSFRVGTGELFF,TGTGCCAGCAGTTTCAGGGTTGGGACCGGGGAGCTGTTTTTT
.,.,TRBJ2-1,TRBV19,CASSIDRDGNEQFF,TGTGCCAGTAGTATAGATCGGGATGGTAATGAGCAGTTCTTC
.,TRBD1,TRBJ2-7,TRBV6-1,CASRGGQGLYEQYF,TGTGCCAGCAGGGGGGGACAGGGGCTATACGAGCAGTACTTC
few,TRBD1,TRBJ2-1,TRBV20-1,CSARTQGANEQFF,TGCAGTGCTAGGACACAGGGGGCCAATGAGCAGTTCTTC
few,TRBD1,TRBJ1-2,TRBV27,CASRGQGRDGYTF,TGTGCCAGCCGGGGACAGGGCAGAGATGGCTACACCTTC
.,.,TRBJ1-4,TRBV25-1,CASSEPGPTNEKLFF,TGTGCCAGCAGTGAGCCAGGGCCAACTAATGAAAAACTGTTTTTT
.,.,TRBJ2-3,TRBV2,CASRADTQYF,TGTGCCAGCAGGGCAGATACGCAGTATTTT
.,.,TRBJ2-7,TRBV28,CASSAGGYEQYF,TGTGCCAGCAGTGCCGGGGGCTACGAGCAGTACTTC
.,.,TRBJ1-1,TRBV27,CASSLAMNTEAFF,TGTGCCAGCAGTTTAGCCATGAACACTGAAGCTTTCTTT
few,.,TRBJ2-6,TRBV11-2,CASSPTAGGANVLTF,TGTGCCAGCAGCCCGACAGCTGGTGGGGCCAACGTCCTGACTTTC
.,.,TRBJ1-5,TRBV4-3,CASSQEPNRANQPQHF,TGCGCCAGCAGCCAAGAGCCTAACAGGGCAAATCAGCCCCAGCATTTT
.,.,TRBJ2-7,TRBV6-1,CASSGAYRASYEQYF,TGTGCCAGCAGTGGGGCCTACAGGGCTTCCTACGAGCAGTACTTC
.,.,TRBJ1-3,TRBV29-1,CSVETGGSGNTIYF,TGCAGCGTTGAGACCGGGGGGTCTGGAAACACCATATATTTT
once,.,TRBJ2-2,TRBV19,CASSLLGETGELFF,TGTGCCAGTAGTCTTCTAGGGGAGACCGGGGAGCTGTTTTTT
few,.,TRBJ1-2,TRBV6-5,CASRPRAQGGGYTF,TGTGCCAGCAGACCACGAGCCCAAGGAGGTGGCTACACCTTC
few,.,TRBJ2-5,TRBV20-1,CSARWTAQTQYF,TGCAGTGCGCGGTGGACAGCCCAGACCCAGTACTTC
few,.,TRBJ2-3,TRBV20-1,CSASLWGVSTDTQYF,TGCAGTGCGTCACTATGGGGGGTTAGCACAGATACGCAGTATTTT
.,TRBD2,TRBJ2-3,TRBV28,CASGASGSTDTQYF,TGTGCCAGCGGGGCTAGCGGAAGCACAGATACGCAGTATTTT
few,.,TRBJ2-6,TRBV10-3,CAISEFSGANVLTF,TGTGCCATCAGTGAGTTTTCTGGGGCCAACGTCCTGACTTTC
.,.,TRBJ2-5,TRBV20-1,CSAHVRGETQYF,TGCAGTGCCCATGTCAGGGGAGAGACCCAGTACTTC
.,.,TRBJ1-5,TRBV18,CASSPPGQGGQPQHF,TGTGCCAGCTCACCACCGGGTCAGGGCGGACAGCCCCAGCATTTT
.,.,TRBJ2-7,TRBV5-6,CASSHNYEQYF,TGTGCCAGCAGCCACAACTACGAGCAGTACTTC
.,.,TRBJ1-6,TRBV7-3,CASSPGPLNSPLHF,TGTGCCAGCAGCCCGGGACCGTTAAATTCACCCCTCCACTTT
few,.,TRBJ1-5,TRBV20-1,CSVLAGVQPQHF,TGCAGTGTACTCGCAGGGGTTCAGCCCCAGCATTTT
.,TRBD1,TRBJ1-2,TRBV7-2,CASSRTRTGGNYGYTF,TGTGCCAGCAGCCGGACTCGGACAGGGGGGAACTATGGCTACACCTTC
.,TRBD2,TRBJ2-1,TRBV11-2,CASSSLTAGQETQFF,TGTGCCAGCAGCAGCCTTACAGCGGGGCAAGAGACCCAGTTCTTC
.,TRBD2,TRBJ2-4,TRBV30,CAWSLGGDPKNIQYF,TGTGCCTGGAGCCTGGGAGGGGACCCCAAAAACATTCAGTACTTC
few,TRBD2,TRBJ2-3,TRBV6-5,CASSGGRVSDTQYF,TGTGCCAGCAGCGGCGGGAGAGTCTCAGATACGCAGTATTTT
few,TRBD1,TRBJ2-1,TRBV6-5,CASSRTGGINEQFF,TGTGCCAGCAGCCGGACAGGGGGCATCAATGAGCAGTTCTTC
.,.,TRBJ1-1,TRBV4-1,CASKQGRSVNTEAFF,TGCGCCAGCAAACAGGGAAGGTCGGTGAACACTGAAGCTTTCTTT
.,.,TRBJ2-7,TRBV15,CATSTFGRGPYEQYF,TGTGCCACCAGCACGTTCGGCCGGGGCCCCTACGAGCAGTACTTC
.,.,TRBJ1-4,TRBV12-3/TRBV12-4,CASRTPHGGDEKLFF,TGTGCCAGCAGAACTCCCCACGGGGGGGATGAAAAACTGTTTTTT
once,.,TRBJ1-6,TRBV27,CASSLDGQSLYNSPLHF,TGTGCCAGCAGTCTGGACGGACAATCTCTCTATAATTCACCCCTCCACTTT
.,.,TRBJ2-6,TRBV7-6,CASSGQSSGANVLTF,TGTGCCAGCAGCGGGCAGAGCTCTGGGGCCAACGTCCTGACTTTC
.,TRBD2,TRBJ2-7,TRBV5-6,CASSLVRAGVTYEQYF,TGTGCCAGCAGCTTAGTGAGGGCGGGGGTAACCTACGAGCAGTACTTC
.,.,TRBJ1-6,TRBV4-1,CASSQWSGAYNSPLHF,TGCGCCAGCAGCCAGTGGTCGGGGGCCTATAATTCACCCCTCCACTTT
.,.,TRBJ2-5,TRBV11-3,CASSLGGEDQETQYF,TGTGCCAGCAGCCTCGGGGGAGAGGACCAAGAGACCCAGTACTTC
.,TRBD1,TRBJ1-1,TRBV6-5,CASIHPGQENTEAFF,TGTGCCAGCATCCACCCGGGACAGGAGAACACTGAAGCTTTCTTT
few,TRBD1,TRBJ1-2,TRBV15,CATSNTPGQGARGYTF,TGTGCCACCAGTAATACCCCGGGACAGGGGGCGCGGGGCTACACCTTC
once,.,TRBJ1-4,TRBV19,CASTPQGNEKLFF,TGTGCCAGTACCCCCCAGGGTAATGAAAAACTGTTTTTT
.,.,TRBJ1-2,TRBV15,CATSPRPFRTASYGYTF,TGTGCCACCAGTCCTCGACCCTTTCGGACAGCCAGCTATGGCTACACCTTC
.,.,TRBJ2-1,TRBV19,CASSMVGDEQFF,TGTGCCAGTAGTATGGTAGGCGATGAGCAGTTCTTC
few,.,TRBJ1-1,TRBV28,CASSLGGTRAEAFF,TGTGCCAGCAGCTTAGGTGGAACGAGGGCTGAAGCTTTCTTT